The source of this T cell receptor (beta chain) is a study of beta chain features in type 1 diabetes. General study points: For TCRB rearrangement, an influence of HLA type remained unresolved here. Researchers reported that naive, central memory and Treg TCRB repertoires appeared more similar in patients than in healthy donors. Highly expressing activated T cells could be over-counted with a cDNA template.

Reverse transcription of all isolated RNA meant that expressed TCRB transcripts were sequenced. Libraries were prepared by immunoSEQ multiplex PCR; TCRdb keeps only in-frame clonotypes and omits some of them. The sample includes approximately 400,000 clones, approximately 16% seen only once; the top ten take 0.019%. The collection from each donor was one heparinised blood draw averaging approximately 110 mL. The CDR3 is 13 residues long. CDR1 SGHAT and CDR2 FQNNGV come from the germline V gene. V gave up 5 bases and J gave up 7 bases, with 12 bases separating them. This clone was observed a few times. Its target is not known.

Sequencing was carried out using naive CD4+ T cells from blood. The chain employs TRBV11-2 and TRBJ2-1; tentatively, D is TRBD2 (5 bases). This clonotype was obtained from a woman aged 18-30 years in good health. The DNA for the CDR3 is TGTGCCAGCAGCCCAGACGGGGTGAATGAGCAGTTCTTC. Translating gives CASSPDGVNEQFF. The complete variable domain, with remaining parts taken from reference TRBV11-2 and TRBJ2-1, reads EAGVAQSPRYKIIEKRQSVAFWCNPISGHATLYWYQQILGQGPKLLIQFQNNGVVDDSQLPKDRFSAERLKGVDSTLKIQPAKLEDSAVYLCASSPDGVNEQFFGPGTRLTVL.